The clone carrying this T cell receptor beta chain was counted a single time. Trimming stripped 8 bases from V and 2 bases from J, with 19 bases between. CDR1 and CDR2 (germline): LNHDA, SQIVND (reference sequence). The CDR3 is 15 amino acids. These data come from a study of OX40 agonist ivuxolimab in advanced cancers. Turning to the study itself: Three patients got partial responses; one had hepatocellular carcinoma and two had cutaneous melanoma.

The assay was immunoSEQ multiplex PCR, and TCRdb's table has in-frame clones only and misses some. This table holds approximately 99,000 clones, around 85% found once. This sequence was found in an adult with an advanced solid tumor such as melanoma, head and neck, liver or kidney cancer. This chain connects TRBV19 to TRBJ2-7, with D possibly being TRBD1 or TRBD2 (5 bases each). This material consisted of CD4+ or CD8+ T cells sorted from blood, taken in a trial of the OX40 agonist ivuxolimab. The CDR3 region has the DNA TGTGCCAGTGGATTTCCCGGGACCGCCGCCTACGAGCAGTACTTC. This encodes CASGFPGTAAYEQYF.